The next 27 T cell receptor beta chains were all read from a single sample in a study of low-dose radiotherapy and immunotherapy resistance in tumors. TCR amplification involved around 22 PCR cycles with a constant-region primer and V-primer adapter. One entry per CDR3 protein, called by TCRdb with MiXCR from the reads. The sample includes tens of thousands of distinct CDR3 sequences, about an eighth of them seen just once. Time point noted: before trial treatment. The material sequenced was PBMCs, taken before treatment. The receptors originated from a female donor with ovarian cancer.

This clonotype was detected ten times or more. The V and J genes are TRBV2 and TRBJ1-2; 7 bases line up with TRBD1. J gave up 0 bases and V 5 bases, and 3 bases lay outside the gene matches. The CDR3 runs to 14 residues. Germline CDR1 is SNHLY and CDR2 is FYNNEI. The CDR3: CASSRGPANYGYTF. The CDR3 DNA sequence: TGTGCCAGCAGTAGGGGGCCGGCTAACTATGGCTACACCTTC.

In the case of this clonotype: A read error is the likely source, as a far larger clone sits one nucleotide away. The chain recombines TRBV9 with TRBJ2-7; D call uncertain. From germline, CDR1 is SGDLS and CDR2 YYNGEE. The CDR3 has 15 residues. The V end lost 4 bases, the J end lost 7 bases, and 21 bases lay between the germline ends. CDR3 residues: CASSTRLTAFGEQYF. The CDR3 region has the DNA TGTGCCAGCAGCACGCGACTGACGGCTTTTGGGGAGCAGTACTTC.

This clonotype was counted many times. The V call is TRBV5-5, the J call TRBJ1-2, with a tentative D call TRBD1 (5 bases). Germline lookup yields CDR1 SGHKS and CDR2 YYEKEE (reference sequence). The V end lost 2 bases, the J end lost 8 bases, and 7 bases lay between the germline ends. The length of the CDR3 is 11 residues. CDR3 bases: TGTGCCAGCAGCTTTAGGGACGGCTACACCTTC. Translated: CASSFRDGYTF.

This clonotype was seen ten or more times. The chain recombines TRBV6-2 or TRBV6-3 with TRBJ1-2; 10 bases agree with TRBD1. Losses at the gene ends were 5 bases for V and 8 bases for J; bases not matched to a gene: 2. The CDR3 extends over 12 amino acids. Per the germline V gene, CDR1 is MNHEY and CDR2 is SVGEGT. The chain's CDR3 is CASSGTGEGYTF. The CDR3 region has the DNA TGTGCCAGCAGTGGGACAGGGGAGGGCTACACCTTC.

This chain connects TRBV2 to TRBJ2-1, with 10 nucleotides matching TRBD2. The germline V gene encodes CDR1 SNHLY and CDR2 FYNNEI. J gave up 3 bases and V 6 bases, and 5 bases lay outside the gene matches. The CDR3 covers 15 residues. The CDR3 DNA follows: TGTGCCAGCAGAAAAGGGACTAGCGACTACAATGAGCAGTTCTTC. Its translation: CASRKGTSDYNEQFF.

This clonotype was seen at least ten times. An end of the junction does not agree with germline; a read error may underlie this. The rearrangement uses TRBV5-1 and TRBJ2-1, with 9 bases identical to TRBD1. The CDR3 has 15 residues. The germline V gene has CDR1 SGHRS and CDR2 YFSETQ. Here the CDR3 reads CASSLVGQGRDEQFF. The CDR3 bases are TGTGCCAGCAGCTTGGTAGGACAGGGGAGGGATGAGCAGTTCTTC.

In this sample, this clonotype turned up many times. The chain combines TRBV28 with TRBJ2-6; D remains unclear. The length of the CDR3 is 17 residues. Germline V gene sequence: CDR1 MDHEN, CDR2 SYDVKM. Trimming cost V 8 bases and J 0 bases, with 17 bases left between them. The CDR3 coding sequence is TGTGCCAGCCTTGGCCCTGGGCCGCACTCTGGGGCCAACGTCCTGACTTTC. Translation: CASLGPGPHSGANVLTF.

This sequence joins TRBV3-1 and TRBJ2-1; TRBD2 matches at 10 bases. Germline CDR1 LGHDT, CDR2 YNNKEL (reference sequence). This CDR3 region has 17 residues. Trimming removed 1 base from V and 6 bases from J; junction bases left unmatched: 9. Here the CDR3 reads CASSQAGGSSGGNEQFF. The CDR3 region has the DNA TGTGCCAGCAGCCAAGCAGGTGGATCTAGCGGGGGCAATGAGCAGTTCTTC.

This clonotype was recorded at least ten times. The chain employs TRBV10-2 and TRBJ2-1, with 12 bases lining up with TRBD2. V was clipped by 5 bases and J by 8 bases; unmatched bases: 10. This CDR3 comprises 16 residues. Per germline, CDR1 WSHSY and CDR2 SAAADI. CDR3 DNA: TGCGCCAGCAGTCTAGGCCCTAGCGGGAGGGGTTATGAGCAGTTCTTC. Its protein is CASSLGPSGRGYEQFF.

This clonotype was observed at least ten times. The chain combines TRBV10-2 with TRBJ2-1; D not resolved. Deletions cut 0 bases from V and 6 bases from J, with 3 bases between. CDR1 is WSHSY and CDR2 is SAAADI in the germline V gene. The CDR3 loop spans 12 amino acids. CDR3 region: CASSESGNEQFF. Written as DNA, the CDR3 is TGCGCCAGCAGTGAGTCCGGCAATGAGCAGTTCTTC.

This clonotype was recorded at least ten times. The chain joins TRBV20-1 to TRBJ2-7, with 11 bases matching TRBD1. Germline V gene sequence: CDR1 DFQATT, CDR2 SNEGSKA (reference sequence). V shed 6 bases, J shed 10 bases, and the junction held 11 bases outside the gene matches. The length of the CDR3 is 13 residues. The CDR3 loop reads CSAGVGQGAVQYF. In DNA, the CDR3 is TGCAGTGCCGGGGTTGGACAGGGGGCAGTTCAGTACTTC.

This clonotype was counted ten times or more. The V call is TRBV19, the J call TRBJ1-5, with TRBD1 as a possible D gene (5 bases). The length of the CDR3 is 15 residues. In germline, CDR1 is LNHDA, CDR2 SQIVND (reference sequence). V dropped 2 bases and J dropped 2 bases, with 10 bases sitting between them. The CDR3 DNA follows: TGTGCCAGTAGTATAACCAGGGCGGGCAATCAGCCCCAGCATTTT. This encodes CASSITRAGNQPQHF.

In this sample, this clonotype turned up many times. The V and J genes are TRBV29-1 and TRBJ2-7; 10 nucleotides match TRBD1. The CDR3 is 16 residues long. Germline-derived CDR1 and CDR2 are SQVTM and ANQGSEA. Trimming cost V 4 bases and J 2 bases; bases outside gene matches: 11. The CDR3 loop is CSVGERGQGFPYEQYF. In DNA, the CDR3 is TGCAGCGTTGGGGAAAGGGGACAGGGGTTTCCCTACGAGCAGTACTTC.

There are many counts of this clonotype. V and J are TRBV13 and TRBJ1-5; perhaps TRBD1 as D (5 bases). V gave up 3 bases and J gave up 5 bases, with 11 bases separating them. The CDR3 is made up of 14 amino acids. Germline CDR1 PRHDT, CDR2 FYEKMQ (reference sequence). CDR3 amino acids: CASSLEGEDQPQHF. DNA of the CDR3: TGTGCCAGCAGCTTGGAAGGGGAAGATCAGCCCCAGCATTTT.

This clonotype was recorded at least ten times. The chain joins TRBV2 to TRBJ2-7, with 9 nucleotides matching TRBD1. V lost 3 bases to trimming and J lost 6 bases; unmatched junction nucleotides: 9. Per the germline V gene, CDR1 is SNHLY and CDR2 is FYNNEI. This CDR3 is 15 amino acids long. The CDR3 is CASSEVQGAGSEQYF. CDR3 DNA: TGTGCCAGCAGTGAGGTACAGGGGGCAGGAAGCGAGCAGTACTTC.

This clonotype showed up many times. CDR3 in amino acids: CATSRGNYGYTF. DNA of the CDR3: TGTGCCACCAGCAGAGGAAACTATGGCTACACCTTC. The chain uses TRBV15 and TRBJ1-2, with D unresolved. V was shortened by 1 base and J by 2 bases, with 2 bases between the two germline ends. The length of the CDR3 is 12 residues. CDR1 and CDR2 (germline): LNHNV, YYDKDF (reference sequence).

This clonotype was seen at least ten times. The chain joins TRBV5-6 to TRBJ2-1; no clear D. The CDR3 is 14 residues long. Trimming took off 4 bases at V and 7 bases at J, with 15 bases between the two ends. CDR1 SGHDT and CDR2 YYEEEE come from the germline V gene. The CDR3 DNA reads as TGTGCCAGCAGCCCCCCCCAAGGTTGGAATGAGCAGTTCTTC. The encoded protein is CASSPPQGWNEQFF.

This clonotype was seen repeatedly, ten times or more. CDR3 coding DNA: TGTGCCTGGATCCACTCTGGAAACACCATATATTTT. This sequence encodes CAWIHSGNTIYF. V gene TRBV30 combines with J gene TRBJ1-3; D not certain. This CDR3 is built from 12 residues. Between the trimmed V and J ends, which lost 4 bases and 0 bases, there was a span of 4 bases. Germline CDR1 reads GTSNPN; CDR2 reads SVGIG (reference sequence). The variable domain in full, completed from reference TRBV30 and TRBJ1-3, reads SQTIHQWPATLVQPVGSPLSLECTVEGTSNPNLYWYRQAAGRGLQLLFYSVGIGQISSEVPQNLSASRPQDRQFILSSKKLLLSDSGFYLCAWIHSGNTIYFGEGSWLTVV.

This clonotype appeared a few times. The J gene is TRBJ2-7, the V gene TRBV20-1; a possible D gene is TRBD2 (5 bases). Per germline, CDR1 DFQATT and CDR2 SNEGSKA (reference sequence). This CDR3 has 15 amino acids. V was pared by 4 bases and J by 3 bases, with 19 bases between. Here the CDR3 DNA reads TGCAGTGCTACCCATCCGTCCATGGGGAGCTACGAGCAGTACTTC. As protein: CSATHPSMGSYEQYF.

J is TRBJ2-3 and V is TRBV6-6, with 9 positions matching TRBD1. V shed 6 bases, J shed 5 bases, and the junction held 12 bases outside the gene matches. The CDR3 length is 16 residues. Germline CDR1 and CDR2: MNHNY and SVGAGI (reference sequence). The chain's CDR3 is CASRARQGGAQDTQYF. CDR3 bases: TGTGCCAGCAGGGCCAGACAGGGGGGGGCCCAAGATACGCAGTATTTT.

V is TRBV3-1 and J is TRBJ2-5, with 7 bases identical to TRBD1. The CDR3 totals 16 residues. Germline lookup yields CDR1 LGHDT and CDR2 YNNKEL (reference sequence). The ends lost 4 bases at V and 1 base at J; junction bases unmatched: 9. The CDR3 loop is CASSPPGTVVQETQYF. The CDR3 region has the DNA TGTGCCAGCAGCCCCCCCGGGACAGTGGTCCAAGAGACCCAGTACTTC.

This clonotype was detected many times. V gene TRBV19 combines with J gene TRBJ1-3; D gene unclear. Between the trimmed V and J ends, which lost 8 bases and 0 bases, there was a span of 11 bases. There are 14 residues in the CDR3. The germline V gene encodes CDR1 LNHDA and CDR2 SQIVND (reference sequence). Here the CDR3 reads CASREPSSGNTIYF. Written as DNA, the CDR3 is TGTGCCAGTCGAGAACCGAGCTCTGGAAACACCATATATTTT.

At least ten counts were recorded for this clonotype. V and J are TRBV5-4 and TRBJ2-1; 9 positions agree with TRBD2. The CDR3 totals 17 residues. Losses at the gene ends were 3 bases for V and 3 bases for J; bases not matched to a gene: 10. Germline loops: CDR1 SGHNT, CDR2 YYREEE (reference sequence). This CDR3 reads CASSSRRSGGDYNEQFF. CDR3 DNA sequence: TGTGCCAGCAGCTCCCGTCGTAGCGGGGGAGACTACAATGAGCAGTTCTTC.

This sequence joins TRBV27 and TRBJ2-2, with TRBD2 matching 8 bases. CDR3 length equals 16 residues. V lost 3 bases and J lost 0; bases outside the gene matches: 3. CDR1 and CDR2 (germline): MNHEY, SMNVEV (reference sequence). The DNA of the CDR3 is TGTGCCAGCAGTTTCATCGGGGGGGCGAACACCGGGGAGCTGTTTTTT. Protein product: CASSFIGGANTGELFF.

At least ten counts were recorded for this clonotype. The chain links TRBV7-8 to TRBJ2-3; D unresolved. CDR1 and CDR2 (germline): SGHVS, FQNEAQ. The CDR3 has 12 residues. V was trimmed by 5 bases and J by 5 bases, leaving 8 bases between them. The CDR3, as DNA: TGTGCCAGCAGCCCCCCCCTAGATACGCAGTATTTT. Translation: CASSPPLDTQYF.

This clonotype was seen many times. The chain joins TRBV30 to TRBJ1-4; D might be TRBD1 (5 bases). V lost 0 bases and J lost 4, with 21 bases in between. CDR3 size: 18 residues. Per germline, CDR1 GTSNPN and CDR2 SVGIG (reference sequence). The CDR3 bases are TGTGCCTGGAGTGTCCGTGGGAGGCAGGGCCTTGGTAATGAAAAACTGTTTTTT. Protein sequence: CAWSVRGRQGLGNEKLFF.

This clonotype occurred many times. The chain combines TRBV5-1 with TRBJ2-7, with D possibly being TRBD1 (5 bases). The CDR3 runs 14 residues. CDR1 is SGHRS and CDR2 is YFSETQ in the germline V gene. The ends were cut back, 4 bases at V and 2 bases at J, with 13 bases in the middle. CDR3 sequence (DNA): TGCGCCAGCAGCACAGACAGTTCTCCCTACGAGCAGTACTTC. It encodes CASSTDSSPYEQYF.